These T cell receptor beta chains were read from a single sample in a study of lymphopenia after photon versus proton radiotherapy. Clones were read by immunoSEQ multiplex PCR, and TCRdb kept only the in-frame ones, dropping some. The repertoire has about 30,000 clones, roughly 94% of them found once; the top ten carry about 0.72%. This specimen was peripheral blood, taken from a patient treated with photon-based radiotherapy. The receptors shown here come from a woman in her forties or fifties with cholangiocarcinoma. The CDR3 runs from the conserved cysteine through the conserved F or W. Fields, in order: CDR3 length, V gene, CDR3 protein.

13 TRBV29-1 CSVDKSGSYGYTF
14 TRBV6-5 CASSPGQGWAEAFF
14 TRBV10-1 CASSDSGVEDTIYF
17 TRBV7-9 CASSSHRGYLGANVLTF
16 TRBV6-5 CASSYPRGMGVYGYTF
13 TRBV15 CATSRDPNEKLFF
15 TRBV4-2 CASSQDRLAYYGYTF
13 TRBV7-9 CASSLRDFYEQYF
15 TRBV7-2 CASRTTGTQHYGYTF
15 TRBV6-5 CASSYEGAPRYEQYF
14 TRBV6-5 CASSYLSGTDTQYF
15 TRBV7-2 CASSISGGGADTQYF
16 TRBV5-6 CASSRWDRPLPSPLHF
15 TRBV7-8 CASSLDGGASETQYF
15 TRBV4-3 CASSQSTGEGSPLHF
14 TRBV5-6 CASSLVGQGSEQFF
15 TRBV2 CASSEGRGDTDTQYF
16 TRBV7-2 CASSSGGGNLPYGYTF
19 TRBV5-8 CASSSITPAWTGPGTEAFF
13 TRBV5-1 CATSPGANYGYTF
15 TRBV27 CASSLSMSVLYGYTF
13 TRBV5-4 CASSATGTDTQYF
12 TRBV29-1 CSVEGLPEEQYF
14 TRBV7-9 CASSLEWEGTEAFF
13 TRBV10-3 CAISAGANTEAFF
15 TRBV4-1 CASSQRPSRPGELFF
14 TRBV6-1 CASSHGGNTGELFF
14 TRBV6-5 CASRPPDSRNGYTF
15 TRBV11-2 CASSLAGLYNSPLHF
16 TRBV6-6 CASSTVYGAPIYEQYF
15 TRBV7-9 CASSLVPQGQGGYTF
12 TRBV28 CASSPSTGELFF
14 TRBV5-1 CASSAQGLGTEAFF
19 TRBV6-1 CASSVYRVPGSRVNTEAFF
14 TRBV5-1 CASSLGGSTDTQYF
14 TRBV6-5 CASIPSPANTEAFF